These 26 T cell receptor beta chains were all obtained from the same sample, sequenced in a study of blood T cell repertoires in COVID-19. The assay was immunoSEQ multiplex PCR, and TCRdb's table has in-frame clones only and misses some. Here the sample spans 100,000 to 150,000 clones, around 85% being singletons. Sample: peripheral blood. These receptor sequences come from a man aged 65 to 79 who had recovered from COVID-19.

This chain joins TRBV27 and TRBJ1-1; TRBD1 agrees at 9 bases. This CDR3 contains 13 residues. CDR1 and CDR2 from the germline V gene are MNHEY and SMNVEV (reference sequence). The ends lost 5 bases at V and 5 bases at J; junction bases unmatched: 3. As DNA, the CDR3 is TGTGCCAGCAGTCAAGGGACAGGGACTGAAGCTTTCTTT. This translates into CASSQGTGTEAFF.

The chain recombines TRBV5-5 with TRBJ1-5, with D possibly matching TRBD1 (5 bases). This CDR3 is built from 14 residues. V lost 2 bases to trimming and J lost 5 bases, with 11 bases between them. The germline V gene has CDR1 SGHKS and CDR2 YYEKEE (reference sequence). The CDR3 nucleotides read TGTGCCAGCAGCTTAGACAGCGCGTATCAGCCCCAGCATTTT. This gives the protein CASSLDSAYQPQHF.

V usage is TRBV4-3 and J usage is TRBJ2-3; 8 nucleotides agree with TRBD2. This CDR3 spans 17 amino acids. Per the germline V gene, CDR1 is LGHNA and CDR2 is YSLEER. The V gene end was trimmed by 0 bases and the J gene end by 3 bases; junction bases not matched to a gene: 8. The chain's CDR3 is CASSQESGLVSTDTQYF. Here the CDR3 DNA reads TGCGCCAGCAGCCAAGAATCGGGACTAGTGTCGACAGATACGCAGTATTTT.

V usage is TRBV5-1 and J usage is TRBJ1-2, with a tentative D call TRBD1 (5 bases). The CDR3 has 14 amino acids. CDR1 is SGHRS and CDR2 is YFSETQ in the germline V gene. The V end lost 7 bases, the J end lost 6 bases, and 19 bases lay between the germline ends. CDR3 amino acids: CASSRQSSYDGYTF. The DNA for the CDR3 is TGCGCCAGCTCAAGACAGTCGTCGTACGATGGCTACACCTTC.

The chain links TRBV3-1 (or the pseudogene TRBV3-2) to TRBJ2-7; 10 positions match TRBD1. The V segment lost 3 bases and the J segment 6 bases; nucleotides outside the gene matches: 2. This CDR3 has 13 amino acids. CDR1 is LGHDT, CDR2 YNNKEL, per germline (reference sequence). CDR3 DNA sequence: TGTGCCAGCAGCCAGGGGACAGGGGCCGAGCAGTACTTC. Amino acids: CASSQGTGAEQYF.

The CDR3 DNA reads as TGTGCCAGCTCAGCGGGACTAGCGGGGTTTGGCGAGCAGTACTTC. As protein: CASSAGLAGFGEQYF. The chain has TRBV18 and TRBJ2-7; TRBD2 aligns across 13 bases. This CDR3 has 15 amino acids. The germline CDR1 and CDR2 sequences are KGHSH and LQKENI. V shed 5 bases, J shed 6 bases, and the junction held 7 bases outside the gene matches.

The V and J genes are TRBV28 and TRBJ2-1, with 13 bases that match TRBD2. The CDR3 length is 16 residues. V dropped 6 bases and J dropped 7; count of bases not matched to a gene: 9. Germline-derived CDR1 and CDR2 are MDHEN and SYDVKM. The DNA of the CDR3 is TGTGCCAGCAGGACTAGCGGGGGGCGGTCGAAAAATGAGCAGTTCTTC. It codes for CASRTSGGRSKNEQFF.

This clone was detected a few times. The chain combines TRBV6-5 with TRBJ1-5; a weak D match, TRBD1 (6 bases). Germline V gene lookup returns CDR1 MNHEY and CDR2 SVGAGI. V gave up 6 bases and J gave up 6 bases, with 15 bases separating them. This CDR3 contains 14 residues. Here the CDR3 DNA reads TGTGCCAGCAGCGCCACAGGGCCAGGTCAGCCCCAGCATTTT. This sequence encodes CASSATGPGQPQHF.

The CDR3 sequence is CASNPTGNTEAFF. CDR3 bases: TGTGCCAGCAACCCGACAGGGAACACTGAAGCTTTCTTT. V usage is TRBV6-5 and J usage is TRBJ1-1; maybe TRBD1 (6 bases). Germline V gene sequence: CDR1 MNHEY, CDR2 SVGAGI. The CDR3 runs 13 residues. V lost 7 bases, J lost 1 base, and 10 bases lay in between.

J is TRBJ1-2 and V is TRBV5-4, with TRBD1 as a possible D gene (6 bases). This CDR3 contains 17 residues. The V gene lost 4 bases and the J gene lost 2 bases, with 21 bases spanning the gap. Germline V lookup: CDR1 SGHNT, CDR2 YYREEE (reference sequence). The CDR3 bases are TGTGCCAGCAGCCAGTCCGCAAACAGGGACCCCAACTATGGCTACACCTTC. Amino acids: CASSQSANRDPNYGYTF. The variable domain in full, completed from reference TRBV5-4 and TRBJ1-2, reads ETGVTQSPTHLIKTRGQQVTLRCSSQSGHNTVSWYQQALGQGPQFIFQYYREEENGRGNFPPRFSGLQFPNYSSELNVNALELDDSALYLCASSQSANRDPNYGYTFGSGTRLTVV.

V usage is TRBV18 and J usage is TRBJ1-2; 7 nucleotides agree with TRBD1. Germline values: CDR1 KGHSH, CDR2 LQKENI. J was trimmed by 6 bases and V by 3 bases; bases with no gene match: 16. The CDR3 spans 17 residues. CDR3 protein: CASSPTLFRTGLNGYTF. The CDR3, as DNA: TGTGCCAGCTCACCGACCCTCTTTCGGACAGGATTAAATGGCTACACCTTC.

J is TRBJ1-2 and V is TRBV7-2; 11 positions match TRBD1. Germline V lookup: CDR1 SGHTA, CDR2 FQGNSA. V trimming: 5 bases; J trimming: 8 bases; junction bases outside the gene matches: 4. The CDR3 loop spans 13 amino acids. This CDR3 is CASSRDRGWGYTF. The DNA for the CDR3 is TGTGCCAGCAGCAGGGACAGGGGGTGGGGCTACACCTTC.

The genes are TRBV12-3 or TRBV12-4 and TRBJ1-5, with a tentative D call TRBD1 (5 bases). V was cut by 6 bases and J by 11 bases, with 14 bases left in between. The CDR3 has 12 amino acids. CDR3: CASRTIQGSQHF. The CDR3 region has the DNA TGTGCCAGCAGGACCATTCAGGGATCCCAGCATTTT.

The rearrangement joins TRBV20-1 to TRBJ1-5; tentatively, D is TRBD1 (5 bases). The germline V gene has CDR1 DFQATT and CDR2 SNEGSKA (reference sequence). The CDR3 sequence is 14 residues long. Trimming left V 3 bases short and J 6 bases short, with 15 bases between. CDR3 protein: CSASLGGDGQPQHF. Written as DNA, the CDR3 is TGCAGTGCTAGTTTGGGAGGGGACGGTCAGCCCCAGCATTTT.

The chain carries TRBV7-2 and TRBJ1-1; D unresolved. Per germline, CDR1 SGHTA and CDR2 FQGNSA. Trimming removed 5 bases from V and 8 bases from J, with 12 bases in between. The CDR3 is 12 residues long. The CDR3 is CASSPWAGEAFF. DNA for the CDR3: TGTGCCAGCAGCCCTTGGGCGGGGGAAGCTTTCTTT.

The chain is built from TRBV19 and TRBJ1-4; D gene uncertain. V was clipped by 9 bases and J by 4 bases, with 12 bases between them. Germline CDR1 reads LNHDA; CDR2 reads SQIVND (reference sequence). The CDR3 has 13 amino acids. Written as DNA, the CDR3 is TGTGCCAGCCGGGGTCTTAGTAATGAAAAACTGTTTTTT. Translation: CASRGLSNEKLFF.

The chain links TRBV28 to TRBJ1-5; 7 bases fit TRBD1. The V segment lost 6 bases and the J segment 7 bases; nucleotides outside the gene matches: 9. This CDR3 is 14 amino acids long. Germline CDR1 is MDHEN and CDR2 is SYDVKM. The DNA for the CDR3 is TGTGCCAGCAGACGGACAGGTCCGGGGCAGCCCCAGCATTTT. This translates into CASRRTGPGQPQHF.

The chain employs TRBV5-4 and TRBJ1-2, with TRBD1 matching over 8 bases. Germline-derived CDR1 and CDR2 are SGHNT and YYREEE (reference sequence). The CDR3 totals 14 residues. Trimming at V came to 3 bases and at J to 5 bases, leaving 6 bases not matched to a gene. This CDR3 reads CASSSRTGGYGYTF. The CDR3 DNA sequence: TGTGCCAGCAGCTCGAGAACAGGGGGTTATGGCTACACCTTC.

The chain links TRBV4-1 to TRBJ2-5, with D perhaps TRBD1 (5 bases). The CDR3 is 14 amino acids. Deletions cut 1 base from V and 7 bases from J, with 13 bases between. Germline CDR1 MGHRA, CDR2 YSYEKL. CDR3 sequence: CASSQARLRGTQYF. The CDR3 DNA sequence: TGCGCCAGCAGCCAAGCAAGGCTAAGGGGGACCCAGTACTTC.

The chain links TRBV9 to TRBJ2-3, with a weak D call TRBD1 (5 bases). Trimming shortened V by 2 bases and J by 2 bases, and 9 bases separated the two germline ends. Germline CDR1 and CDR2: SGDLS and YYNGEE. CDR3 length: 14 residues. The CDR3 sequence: CASSVQGNTDTQYF. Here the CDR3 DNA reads TGTGCCAGCAGCGTTCAGGGTAACACAGATACGCAGTATTTT. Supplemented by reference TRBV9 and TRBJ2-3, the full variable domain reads DSGVTQTPKHLITATGQRVTLRCSPRSGDLSVYWYQQSLDQGLQFLIQYYNGEERAKGNILERFSAQQFPDLHSELNLSSLELGDSALYFCASSVQGNTDTQYFGPGTRLTVL.

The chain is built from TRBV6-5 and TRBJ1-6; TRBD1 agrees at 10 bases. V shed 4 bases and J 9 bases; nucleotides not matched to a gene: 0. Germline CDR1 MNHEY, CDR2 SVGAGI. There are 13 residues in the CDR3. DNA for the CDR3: TGTGCCAGCAGTTGGGACAGGGGTTCACCCCTCCACTTT. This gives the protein CASSWDRGSPLHF.

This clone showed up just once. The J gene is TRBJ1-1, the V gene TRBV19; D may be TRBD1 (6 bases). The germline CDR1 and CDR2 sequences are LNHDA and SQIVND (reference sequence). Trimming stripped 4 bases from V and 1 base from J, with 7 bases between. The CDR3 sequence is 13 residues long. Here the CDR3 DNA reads TGTGCCAGTAGTACAGGGGCGAACACTGAAGCTTTCTTT. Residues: CASSTGANTEAFF.

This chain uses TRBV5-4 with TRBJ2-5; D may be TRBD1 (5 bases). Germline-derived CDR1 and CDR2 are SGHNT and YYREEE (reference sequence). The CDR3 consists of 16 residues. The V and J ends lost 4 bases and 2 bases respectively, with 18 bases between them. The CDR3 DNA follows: TGTGCCAGCAGCCCCTTTTTACAGGCCTCTCAAGAGACCCAGTACTTC. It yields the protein CASSPFLQASQETQYF.

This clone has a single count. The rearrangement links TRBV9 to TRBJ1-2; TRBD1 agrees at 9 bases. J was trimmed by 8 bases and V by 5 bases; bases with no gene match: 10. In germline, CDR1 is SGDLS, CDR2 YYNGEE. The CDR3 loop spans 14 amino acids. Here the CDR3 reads CASSGGQGRQGYTF. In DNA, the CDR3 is TGTGCCAGCAGTGGAGGACAGGGGAGACAGGGCTACACCTTC.

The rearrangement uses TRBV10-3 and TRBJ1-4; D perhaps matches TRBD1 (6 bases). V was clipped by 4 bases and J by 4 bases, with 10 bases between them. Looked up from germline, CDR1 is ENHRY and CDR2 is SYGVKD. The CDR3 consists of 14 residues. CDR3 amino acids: CAISGTASNEKLFF. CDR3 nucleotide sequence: TGTGCCATCAGTGGGACAGCGAGTAATGAAAAACTGTTTTTT.

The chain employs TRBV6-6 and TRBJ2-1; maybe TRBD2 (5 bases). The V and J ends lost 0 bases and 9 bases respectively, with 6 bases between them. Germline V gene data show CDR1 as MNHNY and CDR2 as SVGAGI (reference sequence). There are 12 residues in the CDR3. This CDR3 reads CASSYSGVEQFF. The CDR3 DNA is TGTGCCAGCAGTTACTCCGGGGTTGAGCAGTTCTTC.